This T cell receptor beta chain was observed in a study of cytomegalovirus exposure and HLA in healthy donors (dated by TCRdb to about 2017). About the investigation overall: An earlier analysis of more than 550 of the donors reported 276 Gb of sequence data and 117 million unique TCR beta sequences obtained from about 200 million T cells. An early release covering 500 to 750 HLA-typed donors comprised approximately 300 gigabases of sequencing data and 65 million to 100 million unique TCR sequences. Typing coverage differed by locus: A, B, C, DRB1 and DQB1 were typed in roughly 620-630 donors, DQA1 in approximately 520, DPA1 in 606, and DPB1 in just under 490. Besides the first cohort of roughly 660 subjects, a separate validation cohort made up of 90 to 150 different subjects was used. Among the roughly 400 genotyped donors, 75% to 90% belonged to the genetic ancestry cluster associated with self-reported Caucasian donors. A later analysis re-examined previously published TCR beta repertoires from just over 650 donors and added high-resolution HLA genotyping to investigate patterns of TCR occurrence. The study aimed to test whether signatures of past pathogen exposure could be identified by cataloging public T cell receptors. On average, around 200,000 unique TCR beta nucleotide sequences were sequenced per donor among a few hundred genotyped donors of the cohort, with 15% to 20% of those sequences being non-productive. High-throughput TCR immunosequencing, statistical association of individual TCRs with disease status, and machine learning were combined to predict cytomegalovirus infection status. Donor age, sex, ethnicity and CMV serostatus were collected together with the repertoire data. In an earlier analysis of over 550 of the donors, high-throughput TCR beta sequencing was used to judge whether each TCR beta V gene segment behaved as functional or pseudogenic. Every repertoire in the discovery cohort had been generated on one and the same sequencing platform. The study used immunosequencing to profile the T cell repertoires of hundreds of subjects and linked those repertoires to cytomegalovirus serostatus. Rather than using new phenotypic data, the later analysis identified candidate immune exposures from TCR beta sequences and from how often those sequences occurred across donors. Because of strong linkage in the cohort, roughly five DR-DQ haplotypes were treated as single units for association and clustering. Genome-wide SNP genotypes for about three fifths of the roughly 670 donors were used in a later genetic analysis, which treated that subset as a discovery cohort. HLA typing covered class I and class II loci at four-digit resolution. Study-level results and caveats: A further reported finding was that TCR beta sequences accurately predicted the HLA-A and HLA-B alleles for most subjects in the first cohort. The study listed 164 TCR beta chains as associated with cytomegalovirus. In vitro tests confirmed that a few of the cytomegalovirus-associated TCR beta chains recognize cytomegalovirus antigens. In a later genetic analysis, a missense DCLRE1C variant was associated with V-gene and J-gene trimming of TCR beta chains, and the association was replicated in an independent cohort. Several of the top co-occurrence clusters appeared to be linked to parvovirus B19, influenza, CMV and Epstein-Barr virus, according to a later analysis. A cluster of highly shared sequence variants was judged likely to be a technical artifact of the sequencing pipeline. Presence/absence analyses assumed roughly uniform sequencing depth across donors, an assumption that may not hold. In an earlier analysis of roughly 500 of the donors, most TCR beta V segments appeared in productive rearrangements about 87% or about 30% of the time, broadly matching IMGT annotations. Because some donors lacked HLA typing at each locus, the association tests relied only on the typed subset. Linkage disequilibrium might explain the correlated functional status among segregating V segments, but an unknown experimental factor could not be excluded. When HLA alleles, especially DR and DQ, strongly co-occurred, attributing TCR associations to individual alleles was difficult. For the cohort, immune exposure information was limited to CMV serostatus. In a later analysis, most CMV-associated TCR beta chains were found to appear HLA-restricted, with HLA associations seemingly driven largely by CMV exposure. In a later analysis, TCR association rates were found to vary across HLA loci, with the most associated TCRs seen for DRB1 alleles and the fewest for HLA-C alleles. Most TCR sequences were observed very rarely across donors, whereas some public TCRs were present in many individuals. The cohort was sequenced for TCR beta chains only, and without alpha or paired-chain data the features that could be detected were limited. According to the authors, the approach could potentially be generalized to other disease states and immunological phenotypes. Some IMGT-functional V segments, including TRBV6-2 and TRBV6-3, could not be told apart with the 87-base-pair reads, so those segments were excluded. In a later analysis, HLA-associated TCR beta chains were found to be more clonally expanded and to have lower generation probabilities than equally common non-associated chains. Over 15 rarely observed V segments, including chromosome 9 orphons, were excluded from the earlier analysis of just under 600 of the donors because counts were too low. In a later analysis, around 17,000 TCR beta sequences were associated with specific HLA alleles at a false discovery rate of 0.05. In a later genetic analysis, fewer N-insertions in productive TCRs were reported among donors in an Asian-associated ancestry cluster than the approximately 670-donor mean. Cytomegalovirus status was reported to be diagnosed by the classifier with high specificity and sensitivity in both the original and validation cohorts.

CDR1 and CDR2 were assigned from the germline V gene (reference sequence) as GTSNPN and SVGIG. Trimming accounts for 4 bases at V and 3 bases at J, while the number of junction bases matched to no gene is 10. Reading from cysteine to phenylalanine, the CDR3 counts 16 amino acids. Just the 48-base CDR3 DNA is kept, in frame starting at base 1. Receptor libraries were prepared by the immunoSEQ multiplex PCR assay. For the multiplex PCR, a mixture combining 60 forward primers for TCR Vbeta segments and 13 reverse primers for TCR Jbeta segments was used. The CDR3 region of rearranged TCR beta genes was amplified from genomic DNA by a multiplex PCR assay. Amplified TCR beta libraries were sequenced as 87-base-pair reads on the Illumina HiSeq System. Per the original workflow: Across the 500 to 700 repertoires, a later analysis counted 80 million or so unique TCR beta chains, roughly 11 million of which were shared by at least two donors. Raw reads were error-corrected and collapsed into unique sequences by a nearest-neighbor algorithm in which closely related sequences were merged to remove PCR and sequencing errors. Alignment of CDR3 sequences to IMGT reference sequences was used to assign V, D and J gene segments. For a sequence to be retained, a match of at least six nucleotides was required to both a V gene segment and a J gene segment. Rearrangements were called productive when the CDR3 lacked stop codons and stayed in frame with V and J; all others were non-productive. Following IMGT convention, CDR3 was defined as the stretch from the second conserved V-encoded cysteine up to the conserved J-encoded phenylalanine. The earlier analysis of about 610 of the donors excluded sequences that lacked an unambiguous match to a single V gene segment. In an earlier analysis of approximately 590 of the donors, a V segment was called functional when productive rearrangements were above 56.7%, and segregating when the standard deviation between donors exceeded 5%. A statistical classification framework was developed to diagnose cytomegalovirus status using the catalog of TCR beta chain sequences. V and J gene assignment, in a later analysis, came from comparing TCR nucleotide sequences with IMGT/GENE-DB human TR gene sequences. The TCRdist pipeline was used in a later analysis to assign CDR3 sequences and most-parsimonious VDJ recombination scenarios. In a later analysis, each TCR beta chain was defined by its CDR3 amino acid sequence together with its V-gene family, and reads lacking a unique V-gene family were excluded. As a way to deal with suspected cross-contamination and a sequencing artifact, a later analysis dropped more than 500 nucleotide sequences that were highly shared and had low generation probability. For each public chain, a later analysis derived a clonal expansion index from normalized ranks of inferred template counts within each repertoire. A later analysis computed generation probabilities with a VDJ recombination model fitted to out-of-frame rearrangements, and checked the results against IGoR. In a later analysis, hypergeometric tests were used to score TCR-TCR, TCR-HLA and TCR-CMV co-occurrence, with a repertoire-size bias correction applied to TCR pairs. In a later analysis, false discovery rates were estimated by permuting HLA or CMV assignments 20 times. In a later analysis, co-occurring TCRs were grouped with DBSCAN, and TCRdist sequence similarity was added when clustering was performed within HLA-allele-positive subsets. Repertoires with fewer than 30,000 or more than 120,000 public chains, plus five repertoires with anomalous nucleotide sharing, were excluded from co-occurrence clustering. TCRdb's version of the immuneACCESS table is confined to in-frame rearrangements and falls short of the full clone set. An unresolved V gene accounts for under half of the shortfall where checked; the remainder is of unknown origin. D and trimming were read from the DNA, whereas the V and J calls and clone size are those reported in that table. The sample table shows some 150,000 clones, and roughly four fifths are seen once. The top ten constitute roughly 3.1% of the sample.

The cohort comprised under 700 healthy bone marrow donors. Cohort members were all nominally healthy when sampled, although unrecorded immune exposures were likely present. The donor was CMV seropositive and was included in the group of 300 or so seropositive cohort members. A peripheral blood sample was collected from each donor, and TCR beta sequencing was performed on peripheral blood mononuclear cells. The Qiagen DNeasy Blood Extraction Kit was used to extract genomic DNA from the blood cell samples. Of note for this clone: The antigen this receptor binds is unknown. No base quality information exists; no much larger clone differs at one position.

Rearrangement joined TRBV30 to TRBJ2-1; 9 middle bases align to TRBD1. This TCR derives from a man aged 40-49 years in good health and CMV-seropositive. Sequences were obtained from PBMCs. The DNA sequence is as follows: TGTGCCTGGAACCAACAAGAGACAGGGGGCTACAATGAGCAGTTCTTC. Translated, this gives CAWNQQETGGYNEQFF. With the rest looked up from the reference TRBV30 and TRBJ2-1 genes rather than sequenced, the full variable domain is SQTIHQWPATLVQPVGSPLSLECTVEGTSNPNLYWYRQAAGRGLQLLFYSVGIGQISSEVPQNLSASRPQDRQFILSSKKLLLSDSGFYLCAWNQQETGGYNEQFFGPGTRLTVL.